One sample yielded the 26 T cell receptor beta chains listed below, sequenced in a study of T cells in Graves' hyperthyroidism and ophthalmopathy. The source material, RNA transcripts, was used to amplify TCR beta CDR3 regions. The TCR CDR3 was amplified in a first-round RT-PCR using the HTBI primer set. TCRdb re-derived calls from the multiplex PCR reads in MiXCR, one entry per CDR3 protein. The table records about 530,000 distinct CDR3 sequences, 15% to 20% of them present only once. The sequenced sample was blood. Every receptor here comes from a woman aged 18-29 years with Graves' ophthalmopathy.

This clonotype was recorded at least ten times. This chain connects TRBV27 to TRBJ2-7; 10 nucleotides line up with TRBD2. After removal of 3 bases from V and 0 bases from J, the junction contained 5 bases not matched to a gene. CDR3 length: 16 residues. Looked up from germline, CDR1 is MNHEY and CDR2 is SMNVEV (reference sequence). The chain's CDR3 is CASSFSGTSDSYEQYF. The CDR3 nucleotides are TGTGCCAGCAGTTTTAGTGGGACTAGCGACTCCTACGAGCAGTACTTC.

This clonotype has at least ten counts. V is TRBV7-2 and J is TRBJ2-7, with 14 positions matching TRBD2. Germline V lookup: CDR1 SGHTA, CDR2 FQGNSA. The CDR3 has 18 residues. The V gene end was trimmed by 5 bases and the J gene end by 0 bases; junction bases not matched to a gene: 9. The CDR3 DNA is TGTGCCAGCAGCATTATGGGACTAGCGGGAGCCAGCTCCTACGAGCAGTACTTC. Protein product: CASSIMGLAGASSYEQYF.

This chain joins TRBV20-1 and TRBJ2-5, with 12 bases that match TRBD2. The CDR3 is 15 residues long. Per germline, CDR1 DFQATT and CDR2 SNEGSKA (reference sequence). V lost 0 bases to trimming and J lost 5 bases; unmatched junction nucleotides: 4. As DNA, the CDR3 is TGCAGTGCTAGAGATCTAGCGGGAGGGGGGGAGACCCAGTACTTC. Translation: CSARDLAGGGETQYF.

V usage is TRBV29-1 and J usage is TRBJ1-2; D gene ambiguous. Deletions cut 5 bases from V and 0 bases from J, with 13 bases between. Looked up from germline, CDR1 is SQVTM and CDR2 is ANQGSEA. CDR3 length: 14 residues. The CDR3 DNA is TGCAGCGTTCGGCTCGATCTAGCTAACTATGGCTACACCTTC. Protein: CSVRLDLANYGYTF. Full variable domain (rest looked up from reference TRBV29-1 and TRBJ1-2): SAVISQKPSRDICQRGTSLTIQCQVDSQVTMMFWYRQQPGQSLTLIATANQGSEATYESGFVIDKFPISRPNLTFSTLTVSNMSPEDSSIYLCSVRLDLANYGYTFGSGTRLTVV.

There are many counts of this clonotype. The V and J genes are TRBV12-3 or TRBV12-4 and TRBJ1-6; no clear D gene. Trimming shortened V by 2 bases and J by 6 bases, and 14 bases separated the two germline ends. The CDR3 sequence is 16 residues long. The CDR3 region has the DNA TGTGCCAGCAGTTTATGGCTCGTGGCGGGTAATTCACCCCTCCACTTT. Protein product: CASSLWLVAGNSPLHF.

CDR3 sequence: CASSYAGGPGADTQYF. CDR3 bases: TGTGCCAGCAGTTATGCGGGAGGGCCCGGAGCAGATACGCAGTATTTT. V is TRBV27 and J is TRBJ2-3, with 9 nucleotides matching TRBD2. V lost 4 bases, J lost 4 bases, and 9 bases stayed unmatched. This CDR3 spans 16 amino acids. Germline loops: CDR1 MNHEY, CDR2 SMNVEV (reference sequence).

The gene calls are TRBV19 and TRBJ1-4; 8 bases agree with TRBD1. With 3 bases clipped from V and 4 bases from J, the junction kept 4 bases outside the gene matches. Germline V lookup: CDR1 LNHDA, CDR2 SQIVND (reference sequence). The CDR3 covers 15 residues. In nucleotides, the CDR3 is TGTGCCAGTAGTATCTCGACAGGGGATAATGAAAAACTGTTTTTT. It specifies CASSISTGDNEKLFF. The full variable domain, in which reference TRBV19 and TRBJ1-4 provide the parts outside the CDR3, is DGGITQSPKYLFRKEGQNVTLSCEQNLNHDAMYWYRQDPGQGLRLIYYSQIVNDFQKGDIAEGYSVSREKKESFPLTVTSAQKNPTAFYLCASSISTGDNEKLFFGSGTQLSVL.

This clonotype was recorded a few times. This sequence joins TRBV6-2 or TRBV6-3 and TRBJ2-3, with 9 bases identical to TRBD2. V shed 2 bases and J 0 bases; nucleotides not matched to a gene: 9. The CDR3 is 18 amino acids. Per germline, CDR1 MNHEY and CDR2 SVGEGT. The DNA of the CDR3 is TGTGCCAGCAGTTACACCGTCATTAGCGGGAGTAGCACAGATACGCAGTATTTT. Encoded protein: CASSYTVISGSSTDTQYF.

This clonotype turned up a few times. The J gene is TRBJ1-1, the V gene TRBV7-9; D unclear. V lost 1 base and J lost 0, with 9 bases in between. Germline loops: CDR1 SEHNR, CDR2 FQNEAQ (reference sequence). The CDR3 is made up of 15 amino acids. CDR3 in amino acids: CASSLDRYLNTEAFF. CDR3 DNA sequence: TGTGCCAGCAGCTTAGATAGGTACCTGAACACTGAAGCTTTCTTT.

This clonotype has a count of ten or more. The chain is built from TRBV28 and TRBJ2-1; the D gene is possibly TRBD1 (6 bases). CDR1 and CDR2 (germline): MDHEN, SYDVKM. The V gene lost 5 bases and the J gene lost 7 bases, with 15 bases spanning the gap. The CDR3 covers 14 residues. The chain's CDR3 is CASSQGSQANEQFF. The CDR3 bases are TGTGCCAGCAGTCAGGGGTCCCAGGCTAATGAGCAGTTCTTC.

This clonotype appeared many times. CDR3 DNA sequence: TGTGCCAGCACTCGCGGACAGTGGATAAACACAGATACGCAGTATTTT. It codes for CASTRGQWINTDTQYF. The chain joins TRBV2 to TRBJ2-3; D may be TRBD1 (6 bases). Trimming took off 7 bases at V and 2 bases at J, with 19 bases between the two ends. Germline V lookup: CDR1 SNHLY, CDR2 FYNNEI. This CDR3 is built from 16 residues.

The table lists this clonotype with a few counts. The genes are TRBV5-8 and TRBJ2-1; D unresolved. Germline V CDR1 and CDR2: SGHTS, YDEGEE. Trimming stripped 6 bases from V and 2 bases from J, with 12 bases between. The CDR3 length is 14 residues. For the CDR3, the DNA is TGTGCCAGCACCGACCGTTTTGCCTACAATGAGCAGTTCTTC. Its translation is CASTDRFAYNEQFF.

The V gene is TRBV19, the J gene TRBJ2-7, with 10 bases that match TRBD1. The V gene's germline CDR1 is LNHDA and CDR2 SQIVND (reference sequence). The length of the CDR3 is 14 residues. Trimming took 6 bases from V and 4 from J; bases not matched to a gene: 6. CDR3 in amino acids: CASRPGQGIYEQYF. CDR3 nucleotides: TGTGCCAGTAGGCCGGGACAGGGGATTTACGAGCAGTACTTC.

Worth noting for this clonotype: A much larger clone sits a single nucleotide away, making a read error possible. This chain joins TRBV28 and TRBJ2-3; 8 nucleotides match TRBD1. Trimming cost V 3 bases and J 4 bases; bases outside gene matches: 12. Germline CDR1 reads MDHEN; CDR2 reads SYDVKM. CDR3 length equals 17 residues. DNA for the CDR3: TGTGCCAGCAGTTTCTCCCCCCGGACAGGGAGCTCAGATACGCAGTATTTT. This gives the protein CASSFSPRTGSSDTQYF.

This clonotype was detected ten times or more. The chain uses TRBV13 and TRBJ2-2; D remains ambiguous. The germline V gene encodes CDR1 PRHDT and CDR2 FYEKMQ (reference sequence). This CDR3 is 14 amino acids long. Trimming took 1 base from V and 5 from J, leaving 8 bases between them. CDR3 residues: CASSLDWSTGELFF. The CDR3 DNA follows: TGTGCCAGCAGCTTAGATTGGTCTACCGGGGAGCTGTTTTTT.

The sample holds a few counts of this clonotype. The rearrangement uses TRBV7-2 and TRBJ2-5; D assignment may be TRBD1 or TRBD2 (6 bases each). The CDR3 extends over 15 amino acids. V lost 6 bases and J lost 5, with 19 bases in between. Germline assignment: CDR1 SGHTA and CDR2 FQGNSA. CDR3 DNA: TGTGCCAGCAGGGAGGGGGTAGCGAGTGGCGAGACCCAGTACTTC. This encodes CASREGVASGETQYF.

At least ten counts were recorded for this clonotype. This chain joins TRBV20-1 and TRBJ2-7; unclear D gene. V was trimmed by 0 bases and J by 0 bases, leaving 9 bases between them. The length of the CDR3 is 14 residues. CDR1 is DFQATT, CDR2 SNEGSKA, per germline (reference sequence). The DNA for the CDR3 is TGCAGTGCTAGAGACACCGATAGCTCCTACGAGCAGTACTTC. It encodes CSARDTDSSYEQYF.

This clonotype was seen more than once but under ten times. CDR3 sequence: CASSAGPTGAQGYTF. The CDR3, as DNA: TGTGCCAGCAGCGCCGGCCCCACGGGGGCGCAGGGCTACACCTTC. The genes are TRBV9 and TRBJ1-2; D may be TRBD1 (6 bases). Deletions cut 3 bases from V and 8 bases from J, with 20 bases between. Germline CDR1 and CDR2: SGDLS and YYNGEE. The CDR3 is 15 residues long. Looking up the rest from reference TRBV9 and TRBJ1-2 gives the full variable domain: DSGVTQTPKHLITATGQRVTLRCSPRSGDLSVYWYQQSLDQGLQFLIQYYNGEERAKGNILERFSAQQFPDLHSELNLSSLELGDSALYFCASSAGPTGAQGYTFGSGTRLTVV.

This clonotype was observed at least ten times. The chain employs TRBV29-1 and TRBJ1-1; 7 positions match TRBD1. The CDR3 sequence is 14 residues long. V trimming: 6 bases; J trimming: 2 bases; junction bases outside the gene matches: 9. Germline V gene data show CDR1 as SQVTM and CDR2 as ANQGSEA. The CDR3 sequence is CSVAIGGGNTEAFF. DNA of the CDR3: TGCAGCGTCGCTATAGGGGGCGGTAACACTGAAGCTTTCTTT. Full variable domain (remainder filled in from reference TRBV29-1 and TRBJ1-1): SAVISQKPSRDICQRGTSLTIQCQVDSQVTMMFWYRQQPGQSLTLIATANQGSEATYESGFVIDKFPISRPNLTFSTLTVSNMSPEDSSIYLCSVAIGGGNTEAFFGQGTRLTVV.

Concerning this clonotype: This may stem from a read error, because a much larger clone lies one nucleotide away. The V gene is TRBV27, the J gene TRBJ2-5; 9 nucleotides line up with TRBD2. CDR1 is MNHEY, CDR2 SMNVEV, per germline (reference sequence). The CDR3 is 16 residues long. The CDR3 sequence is CVSSSAGAGGQETQYF. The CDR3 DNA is TGTGTCAGCAGTTCCGCCGGAGCGGGAGGACAAGAGACCCAGTACTTC.

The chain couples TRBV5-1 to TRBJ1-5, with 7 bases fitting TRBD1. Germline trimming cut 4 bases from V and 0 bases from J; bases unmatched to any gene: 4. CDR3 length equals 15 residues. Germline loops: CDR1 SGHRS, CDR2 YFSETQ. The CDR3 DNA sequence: TGCGCCAGCAGCCGGGACAGAAATAGCAATCAGCCCCAGCATTTT. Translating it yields CASSRDRNSNQPQHF.

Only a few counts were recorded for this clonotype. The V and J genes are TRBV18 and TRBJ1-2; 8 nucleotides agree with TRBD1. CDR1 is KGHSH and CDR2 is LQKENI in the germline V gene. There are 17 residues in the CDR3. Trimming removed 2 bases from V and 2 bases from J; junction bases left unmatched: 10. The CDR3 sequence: CASSPSEGQGRNYGYTF. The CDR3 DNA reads TGTGCCAGCTCACCATCAGAAGGACAGGGAAGGAACTATGGCTACACCTTC. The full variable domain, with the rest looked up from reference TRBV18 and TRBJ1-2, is NAGVMQNPRHLVRRRGQEARLRCSPMKGHSHVYWYRQLPEEGLKFMVYLQKENIIDESGMPKERFSAEFPKEGPSILRIQQVVRGDSAAYFCASSPSEGQGRNYGYTFGSGTRLTVV.

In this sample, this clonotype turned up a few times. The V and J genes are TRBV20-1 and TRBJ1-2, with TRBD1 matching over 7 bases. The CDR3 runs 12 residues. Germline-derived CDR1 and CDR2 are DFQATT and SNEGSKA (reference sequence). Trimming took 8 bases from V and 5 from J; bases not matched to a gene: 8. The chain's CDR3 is CSTTGTAYGYTF. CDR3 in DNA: TGCAGTACCACCGGGACAGCATATGGCTACACCTTC.

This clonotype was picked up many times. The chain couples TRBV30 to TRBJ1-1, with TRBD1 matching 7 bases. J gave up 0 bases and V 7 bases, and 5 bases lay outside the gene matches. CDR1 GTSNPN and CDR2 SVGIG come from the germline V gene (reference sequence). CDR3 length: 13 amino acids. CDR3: CASTGRVNTEAFF. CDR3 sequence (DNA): TGTGCCTCGACAGGGAGGGTGAACACTGAAGCTTTCTTT.

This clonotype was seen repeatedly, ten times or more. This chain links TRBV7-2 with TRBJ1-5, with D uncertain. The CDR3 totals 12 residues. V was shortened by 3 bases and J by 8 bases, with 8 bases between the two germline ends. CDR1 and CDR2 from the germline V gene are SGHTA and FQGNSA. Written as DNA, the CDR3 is TGTGCCAGCAGCTTCAACTTTGAGCCCCAGCATTTT. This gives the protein CASSFNFEPQHF.

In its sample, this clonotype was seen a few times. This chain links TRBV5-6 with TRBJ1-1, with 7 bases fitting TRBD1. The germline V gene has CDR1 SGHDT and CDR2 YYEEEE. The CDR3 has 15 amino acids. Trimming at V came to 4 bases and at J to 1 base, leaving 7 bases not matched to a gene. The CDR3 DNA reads TGTGCCAGCAGCATAAGGGACAGACAGAACACTGAAGCTTTCTTT. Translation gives CASSIRDRQNTEAFF.